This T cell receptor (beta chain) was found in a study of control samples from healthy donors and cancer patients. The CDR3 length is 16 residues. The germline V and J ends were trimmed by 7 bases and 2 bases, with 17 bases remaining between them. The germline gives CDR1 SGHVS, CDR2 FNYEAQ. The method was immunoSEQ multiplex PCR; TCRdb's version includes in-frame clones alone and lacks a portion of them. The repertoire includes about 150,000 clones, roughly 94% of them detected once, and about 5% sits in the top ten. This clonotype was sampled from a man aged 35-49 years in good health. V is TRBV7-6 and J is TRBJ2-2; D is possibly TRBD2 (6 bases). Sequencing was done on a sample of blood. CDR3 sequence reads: CASTRRAGSNTGELFF. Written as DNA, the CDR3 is TGTGCCAGCACCCGCCGGGCGGGGAGCAACACCGGGGAGCTGTTTTTT. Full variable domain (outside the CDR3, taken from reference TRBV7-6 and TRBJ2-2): GAGVSQSPRYKVTKRGQDVALRCDPISGHVSLYWYRQALGQGPEFLTYFNYEAQQDKSGLPNDRFSAERPEGSISTLTIQRTEQRDSAMYRCASTRRAGSNTGELFFGEGSRLTVL.